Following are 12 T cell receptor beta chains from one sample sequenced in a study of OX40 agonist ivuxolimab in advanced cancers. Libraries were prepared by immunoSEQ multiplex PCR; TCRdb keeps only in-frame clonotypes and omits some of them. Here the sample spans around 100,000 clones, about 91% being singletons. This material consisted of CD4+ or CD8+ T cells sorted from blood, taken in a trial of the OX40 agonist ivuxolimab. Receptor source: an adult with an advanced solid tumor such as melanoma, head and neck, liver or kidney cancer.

The CDR3 nucleotides read TGTGCCAGTAGTAGTGGGCCGGCAGGGGGCCACTTAATCAATGAGCAGTTCTTC. This gives the protein CASSSGPAGGHLINEQFF. The chain couples TRBV19 to TRBJ2-1, with 8 bases aligning to TRBD1. The CDR3 extends over 18 amino acids. The V segment lost 4 bases and the J segment 6 bases; nucleotides outside the gene matches: 17. Germline values: CDR1 LNHDA, CDR2 SQIVND (reference sequence).

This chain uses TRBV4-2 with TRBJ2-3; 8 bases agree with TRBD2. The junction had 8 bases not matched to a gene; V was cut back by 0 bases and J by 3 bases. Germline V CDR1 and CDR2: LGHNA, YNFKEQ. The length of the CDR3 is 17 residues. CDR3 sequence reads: CASSQDTSGRGTDTQYF. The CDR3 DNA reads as TGTGCCAGCAGCCAAGATACGAGCGGGAGAGGGACAGATACGCAGTATTTT.

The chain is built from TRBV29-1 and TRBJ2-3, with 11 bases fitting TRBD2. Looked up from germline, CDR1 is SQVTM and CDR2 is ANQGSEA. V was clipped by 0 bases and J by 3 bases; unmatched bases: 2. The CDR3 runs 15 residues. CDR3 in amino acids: CSVEDSGRATDTQYF. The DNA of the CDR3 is TGCAGCGTTGAAGATAGCGGGAGGGCAACAGATACGCAGTATTTT.

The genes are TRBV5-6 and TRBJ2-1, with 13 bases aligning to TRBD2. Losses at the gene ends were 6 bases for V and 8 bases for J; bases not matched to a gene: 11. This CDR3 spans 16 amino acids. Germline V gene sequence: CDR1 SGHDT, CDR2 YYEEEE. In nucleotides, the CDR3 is TGTGCCAGCAACTTCCTCACTAGCGGGAGGGTCGATGAGCAGTTCTTC. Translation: CASNFLTSGRVDEQFF.

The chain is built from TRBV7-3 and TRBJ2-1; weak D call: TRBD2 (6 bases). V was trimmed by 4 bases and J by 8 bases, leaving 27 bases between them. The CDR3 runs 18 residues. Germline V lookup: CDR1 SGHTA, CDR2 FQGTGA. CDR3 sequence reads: CASSSSTGRPGETHEQFF. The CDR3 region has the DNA TGTGCCAGCAGCTCATCTACCGGACGGCCGGGGGAGACCCATGAGCAGTTCTTC.

CDR3 sequence: CASSKTGGHYNEQFF. DNA for the CDR3: TGTGCCAGCAGTAAGACAGGGGGCCATTACAATGAGCAGTTCTTC. The chain has TRBV6-5 and TRBJ2-1; 10 bases map to TRBD1. The V gene end was trimmed by 5 bases and the J gene end by 4 bases; junction bases not matched to a gene: 5. This CDR3 is 15 amino acids long. The germline V gene encodes CDR1 MNHEY and CDR2 SVGAGI.

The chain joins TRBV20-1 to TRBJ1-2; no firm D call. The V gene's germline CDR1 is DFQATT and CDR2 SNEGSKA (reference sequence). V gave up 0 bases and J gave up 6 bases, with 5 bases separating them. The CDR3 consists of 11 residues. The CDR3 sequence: CSARDLDGYTF. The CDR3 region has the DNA TGCAGTGCTAGAGATCTCGATGGCTACACCTTC.

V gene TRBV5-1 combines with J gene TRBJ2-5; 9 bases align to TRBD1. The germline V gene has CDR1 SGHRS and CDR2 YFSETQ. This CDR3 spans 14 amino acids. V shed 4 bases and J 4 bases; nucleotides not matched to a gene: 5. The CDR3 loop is CASSNDRGGETQYF. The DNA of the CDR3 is TGCGCCAGCAGCAACGACAGGGGGGGAGAGACCCAGTACTTC.

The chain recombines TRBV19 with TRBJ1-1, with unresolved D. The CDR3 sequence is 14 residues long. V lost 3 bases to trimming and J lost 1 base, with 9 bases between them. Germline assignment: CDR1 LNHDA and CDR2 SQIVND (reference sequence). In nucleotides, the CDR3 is TGTGCCAGTAGTATTGGCCCGGCGAACACTGAAGCTTTCTTT. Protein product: CASSIGPANTEAFF.

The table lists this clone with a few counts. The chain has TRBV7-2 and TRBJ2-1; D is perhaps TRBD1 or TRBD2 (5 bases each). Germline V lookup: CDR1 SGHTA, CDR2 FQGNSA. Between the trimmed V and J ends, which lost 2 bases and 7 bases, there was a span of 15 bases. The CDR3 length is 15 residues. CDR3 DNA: TGTGCCAGCAGCTTATGGGGGTCTAGCTCGAATGAGCAGTTCTTC. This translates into CASSLWGSSSNEQFF.

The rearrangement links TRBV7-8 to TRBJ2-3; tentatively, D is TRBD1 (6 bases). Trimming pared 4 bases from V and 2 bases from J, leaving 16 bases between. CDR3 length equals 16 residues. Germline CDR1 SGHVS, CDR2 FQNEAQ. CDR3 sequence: CASSSLPDSPTDTQYF. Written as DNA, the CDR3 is TGTGCCAGCAGCTCACTACCGGACAGCCCCACAGATACGCAGTATTTT.

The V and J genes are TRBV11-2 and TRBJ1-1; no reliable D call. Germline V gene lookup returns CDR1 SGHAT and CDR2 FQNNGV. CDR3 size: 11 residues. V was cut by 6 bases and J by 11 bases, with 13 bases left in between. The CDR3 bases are TGTGCCAGCAGTCTCTCGGAACGCGCTTTCTTT. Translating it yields CASSLSERAFF.